The clone carrying this TCR beta chain has ten or more counts. Antigen specificity is unknown. CDR1 and CDR2 from the germline V gene are SGHRS and YFSETQ. The V end was cut by 4 bases, the J end by 6 bases, with 9 bases between. The CDR3 runs 12 residues. Indicated time point: sample taken at primary tumor resection. Sequencing of whole RNA from tumor, nontumor lung or frozen PBMC involved no sorting. A total of around 72 untreated early-stage non-small cell lung cancer patients served as donors. MiXCR, run by TCRdb on the 5' RACE reads, gives a single entry per CDR3 protein. The sample shows approximately 52,000 distinct CDR3 sequences, roughly 7% of them seen only once. This entry comes from a study of spatial heterogeneity in lung cancer. Study at large: Sequence detection consistently recorded a greater number of beta-chain than alpha-chain sequences. For the average unique TCR and UMI combination, more than nine occurrences appeared in raw reads.

The study, taken as a whole, reports: There were more appearances of ubiquitous expanded tumor TCRs in blood at resection than at follow-up.

The material was PBMCs, obtained at surgery. The chain uses TRBV5-1 and TRBJ2-3; no clear D gene. The origin of this receptor is a female donor with early-stage non-small cell lung cancer. CDR3 loop: CASSLSWDTQYF. In DNA form, the CDR3 reads TGCGCCAGCAGCCTTTCGTGGGATACGCAGTATTTT.